The next 30 T cell receptor beta chains were all read from a single sample in a study of CD8 T cells in Susac syndrome. With random hexamers, roughly 0.45 to 1 ug RNA was reverse transcribed. Each CDR3 protein gets one entry after TCRdb re-called the immunoSEQ multiplex PCR reads with MiXCR. The sample has about 53,000 distinct CDR3 sequences, more than 85% seen once; the top ten hold 0.75%. Sequences were obtained from CD8+ T cells from PBMCs. All receptors come from a human donor with Susac syndrome.

The CDR3: CASSYLGKGQYF. CDR3 bases: TGTGCCAGCAGTTACTTAGGGAAGGGCCAGTACTTC. The chain links TRBV6-2 or TRBV6-3 to TRBJ2-5; D gene unclear. Germline CDR1 reads MNHEY; CDR2 reads SVGEGT. The CDR3 extends over 12 amino acids. Between the trimmed V and J ends, which lost 1 base and 10 bases, there was a span of 10 bases.

This clonotype appeared once. The V call is TRBV30, the J call TRBJ1-1; D is unclear. Deletions cut 7 bases from V and 1 base from J, with 7 bases between. Germline V CDR1 and CDR2: GTSNPN, SVGIG (reference sequence). The CDR3 is 11 amino acids. The CDR3 loop reads CAFLQNTEAFF. DNA of the CDR3: TGTGCCTTTTTACAGAACACTGAAGCTTTCTTT. Complete variable domain (other parts from reference TRBV30 and TRBJ1-1): SQTIHQWPATLVQPVGSPLSLECTVEGTSNPNLYWYRQAAGRGLQLLFYSVGIGQISSEVPQNLSASRPQDRQFILSSKKLLLSDSGFYLCAFLQNTEAFFGQGTRLTVV.

The V and J genes are TRBV7-3 and TRBJ1-1; TRBD1 agrees at 9 bases. The trim removed 0 bases at V and 4 bases at J, leaving 9 bases unmatched. Germline V CDR1 and CDR2: SGHTA, FQGTGA. The CDR3 has 17 residues. CDR3: CASSLTPPGQGTTEAFF. In DNA, the CDR3 is TGTGCCAGCAGCTTAACCCCACCCGGACAGGGGACCACTGAAGCTTTCTTT.

The chain links TRBV5-1 to TRBJ2-7; D may be TRBD1 or TRBD2 (5 bases each). The CDR3 totals 13 residues. The V gene lost 2 bases and the J gene lost 0 bases, with 6 bases spanning the gap. Germline CDR1 is SGHRS and CDR2 is YFSETQ. The CDR3 region has the DNA TGCGCCAGCAGCTTTGGGGGCTCCTACGAGCAGTACTTC. It translates to CASSFGGSYEQYF.

The chain joins TRBV12-3 or TRBV12-4 to TRBJ1-2, with no clear D. V lost 6 bases and J lost 8, with 16 bases in between. This CDR3 region has 13 residues. The CDR3 protein is CASSGGKGGGYTF. As DNA, the CDR3 is TGTGCCAGCAGCGGCGGGAAGGGTGGAGGCTACACCTTC.

The V call is TRBV30, the J call TRBJ1-2; a possible D gene is TRBD1 (5 bases). The CDR3 consists of 16 residues. The V and J ends lost 5 bases and 0 bases respectively, with 19 bases between them. Germline loops: CDR1 GTSNPN, CDR2 SVGIG (reference sequence). This chain's CDR3 is CAWGFPGTLANYGYTF. The CDR3 region has the DNA TGTGCCTGGGGATTCCCTGGGACCCTAGCTAACTATGGCTACACCTTC.

V usage is TRBV30 and J usage is TRBJ2-3; the D gene is possibly TRBD2 (6 bases). V shed 0 bases and J shed 3 bases, with 10 bases lying between them. The germline gives CDR1 GTSNPN, CDR2 SVGIG (reference sequence). This CDR3 is 14 amino acids long. The CDR3 DNA is TGTGCCTGGAGTGTCGGGGGTGGGACAGATACGCAGTATTTT. Translation gives CAWSVGGGTDTQYF.

This sequence joins TRBV13 and TRBJ2-3, with D maybe TRBD2 (5 bases). The CDR3 totals 15 residues. Germline CDR1 PRHDT, CDR2 FYEKMQ (reference sequence). Trimming removed 1 base at V and 2 bases at J, with 10 bases between. The CDR3 protein is CASSLEFSDTDTQYF. In DNA, the CDR3 is TGTGCCAGCAGCTTAGAATTTAGCGACACAGATACGCAGTATTTT.

V is TRBV30 and J is TRBJ1-1, with TRBD1 as a possible D gene (5 bases). The V and J ends lost 5 bases and 1 base respectively, with 14 bases between them. Germline CDR1 GTSNPN, CDR2 SVGIG (reference sequence). The CDR3 extends over 14 amino acids. CDR3 nucleotide sequence: TGTGCCTGGGGGGACGGACTGAGGAACACTGAAGCTTTCTTT. It specifies CAWGDGLRNTEAFF.

The chain uses TRBV30 and TRBJ2-7; 7 nucleotides align to TRBD1. Germline V lookup: CDR1 GTSNPN, CDR2 SVGIG (reference sequence). The CDR3 contains 15 residues. V was pared by 1 base and J by 2 bases, with 8 bases of the junction left unmatched. This CDR3 is CAWSGKTGHAYEQYF. DNA of the CDR3: TGTGCCTGGAGTGGGAAGACAGGGCACGCCTACGAGCAGTACTTC.

The rearrangement joins TRBV28 to TRBJ1-3; no firm D call. Looked up from germline, CDR1 is MDHEN and CDR2 is SYDVKM. The CDR3 runs to 14 residues. Deletions cut 6 bases from V and 1 base from J, with 10 bases between. This CDR3 reads CASRYSFSGNTIYF. CDR3 DNA: TGTGCCAGCAGATATTCATTTTCTGGAAACACCATATATTTT. The full variable domain, rest sourced from reference TRBV28 and TRBJ1-3, is DVKVTQSSRYLVKRTGEKVFLECVQDMDHENMFWYRQDPGLGLRLIYFSYDVKMKEKGDIPEGYSVSREKKERFSLILESASTNQTSMYLCASRYSFSGNTIYFGEGSWLTVV.

The rearrangement uses TRBV20-1 and TRBJ1-2, with D hard to call. CDR1 is DFQATT, CDR2 SNEGSKA, per germline (reference sequence). CDR3 length equals 13 residues. Trimming stripped 6 bases from V and 5 bases from J, with 16 bases between. Here the CDR3 reads CSAQGIWEYGYTF. The CDR3 nucleotides are TGCAGTGCCCAAGGGATTTGGGAGTATGGCTACACCTTC.

The genes are TRBV20-1 and TRBJ1-2; the match to TRBD1 covers 7 bases. The CDR3 is made up of 17 amino acids. Germline V gives CDR1 DFQATT, CDR2 SNEGSKA (reference sequence). V gave up 4 bases and J gave up 2 bases; unmatched junction bases: 16. CDR3 in amino acids: CSATPGTDWTKNYGYTF. The CDR3 nucleotides read TGCAGTGCTACTCCCGGGACAGACTGGACGAAAAACTATGGCTACACCTTC.

The rearrangement uses TRBV12-5 and TRBJ1-5, with D maybe TRBD1 (6 bases). The germline V and J ends were trimmed by 3 bases and 0 bases, with 15 bases remaining between them. The CDR3 has 17 amino acids. Germline-derived CDR1 and CDR2 are LGHNT and FRNRAP. The CDR3 DNA reads as TGTGCTAGTGGTTTAGGGCAGGGGACAACTAGCAATCAGCCCCAGCATTTT. Translating gives CASGLGQGTTSNQPQHF.

This rearrangement joins TRBV7-2 to TRBJ1-1; no clear D gene. CDR1 is SGHTA, CDR2 FQGNSA, per germline. The CDR3 spans 17 residues. Trimming cost V 5 bases and J 0 bases, with 19 bases left between them. CDR3 loop: CASSPFRADLMNTEAFF. In DNA, the CDR3 is TGTGCCAGCAGCCCCTTTCGGGCAGATCTGATGAACACTGAAGCTTTCTTT.

The chain recombines TRBV12-3 or TRBV12-4 with TRBJ1-1, with D possibly matching TRBD1 (5 bases). The V and J ends lost 5 bases and 7 bases respectively, with 14 bases between them. The CDR3 is made up of 13 amino acids. The CDR3 region has the DNA TGTGCCAGCAGTCCCACAGGAGGTCTTGAAGCTTTCTTT. Translated, it gives CASSPTGGLEAFF.

The chain uses TRBV24-1 and TRBJ2-1, with 10 nucleotides matching TRBD2. Germline V gives CDR1 KGHDR, CDR2 SFDVKD. There are 15 residues in the CDR3. V shed 9 bases and J 0 bases; nucleotides not matched to a gene: 4. The DNA of the CDR3 is TGTGCCACCTCTAGCGGGGGAAGCTCCTACAATGAGCAGTTCTTC. This translates into CATSSGGSSYNEQFF.

The gene calls are TRBV7-8 and TRBJ2-1; 11 bases line up with TRBD2. Trimming at V came to 0 bases and at J to 8 bases, leaving 6 bases not matched to a gene. The CDR3 sequence is 16 residues long. Germline assignment: CDR1 SGHVS and CDR2 FQNEAQ. CDR3 coding DNA: TGTGCCAGCAGCTTAGCGCTAGCGGGAGGACTTGATGAGCAGTTCTTC. Translating gives CASSLALAGGLDEQFF.

This clonotype occurred a few times. The chain has TRBV4-2 and TRBJ2-3; tentative D call: TRBD2 (5 bases). The germline CDR1 and CDR2 sequences are LGHNA and YNFKEQ. The CDR3 is made up of 14 amino acids. V lost 1 base to trimming and J lost 6 bases, with 11 bases between them. This CDR3 is CASSQGVLADTQYF. As DNA, the CDR3 is TGTGCCAGCAGCCAAGGCGTGTTAGCGGATACGCAGTATTTT.

This sequence joins TRBV3-1 and TRBJ2-3; D is possibly TRBD1 or TRBD2 (5 bases each). The germline V and J ends were trimmed by 7 bases and 2 bases, with 13 bases remaining between them. Germline values: CDR1 LGHDT, CDR2 YNNKEL (reference sequence). The CDR3 is 14 residues long. The CDR3 region is CASTLGRPTDTQYF. CDR3 DNA: TGTGCCAGCACCCTGGGACGCCCCACAGATACGCAGTATTTT.

The V call is TRBV12-3 or TRBV12-4, the J call TRBJ2-1; D is uncertain. The length of the CDR3 is 13 residues. The V end lost 3 bases, the J end lost 4 bases, and 7 bases lay between the germline ends. The CDR3, as DNA: TGTGCCAGCAGTTTGGGCCCTTACAATGAGCAGTTCTTC. Translating gives CASSLGPYNEQFF.

This clonotype occurred once. This chain connects TRBV12-3 or TRBV12-4 to TRBJ1-5; the D is unclear. The ends were cut back, 3 bases at V and 6 bases at J, with 6 bases in the middle. The CDR3 loop spans 12 amino acids. This chain's CDR3 is CASSFRVQPQHF. CDR3 DNA sequence: TGTGCCAGCAGTTTTAGGGTTCAGCCCCAGCATTTT.

The chain employs TRBV24-1 and TRBJ1-5; the D is unclear. The germline CDR1 and CDR2 sequences are KGHDR and SFDVKD. Trimming removed 6 bases from V and 0 bases from J, with 8 bases in between. The length of the CDR3 is 14 residues. The CDR3 DNA reads as TGTGCCACCAGTTCGGGGAATAGCAATCAGCCCCAGCATTTT. Translated, it gives CATSSGNSNQPQHF.

V is TRBV5-6 and J is TRBJ2-1, with 9 bases that match TRBD2. Germline CDR1 reads SGHDT; CDR2 reads YYEEEE. CDR3 length: 14 residues. Unmatched junction bases numbered 4, after V lost 3 bases and J lost 6 bases. The CDR3 loop reads CASSYGTSINEQFF. CDR3 nucleotide sequence: TGTGCCAGCAGCTACGGGACTAGCATCAATGAGCAGTTCTTC.

This clonotype has a single count. The chain carries TRBV11-1 and TRBJ2-2, with 7 bases fitting TRBD1. This CDR3 comprises 21 residues. In germline, CDR1 is SGHAT, CDR2 FQDESV (reference sequence). J was trimmed by 2 bases and V by 6 bases; bases with no gene match: 24. CDR3 protein: CASRGALPGQPHELNTGELFF. The CDR3 region has the DNA TGTGCCAGCAGAGGAGCCTTACCGGGACAGCCGCATGAACTTAACACCGGGGAGCTGTTTTTT.

The chain has TRBV7-3 and TRBJ1-1; no clear D. The CDR3 contains 13 residues. V was pared by 4 bases and J by 2 bases, with 8 bases between. CDR1 is SGHTA, CDR2 FQGTGA, per germline. In nucleotides, the CDR3 is TGTGCCAGCAGCTCGTACACTAACACTGAAGCTTTCTTT. Its protein is CASSSYTNTEAFF.

The chain joins TRBV11-2 to TRBJ1-4; D not certain. This CDR3 comprises 15 residues. V was trimmed by 6 bases and J by 0 bases, leaving 11 bases between them. Germline CDR1 is SGHAT and CDR2 is FQNNGV. CDR3 sequence reads: CASRSTEATNEKLFF. The CDR3 DNA is TGTGCCAGCAGATCAACCGAGGCAACTAATGAAAAACTGTTTTTT.

J is TRBJ1-2 and V is TRBV7-6; D is ambiguous. Germline V gives CDR1 SGHVS, CDR2 FNYEAQ. V gave up 5 bases and J gave up 6 bases, with 13 bases separating them. This CDR3 is 13 amino acids long. CDR3 protein: CASSPKALDGYTF. The CDR3 DNA follows: TGTGCCAGCAGCCCCAAGGCCCTGGATGGCTACACCTTC.

The genes are TRBV6-4 and TRBJ1-1; the D gene is possibly TRBD1 (6 bases). CDR3 length: 12 residues. From germline, CDR1 is MRHNA and CDR2 SNTAGT. Trimming took off 6 bases at V and 10 bases at J, with 15 bases between the two ends. In DNA form, the CDR3 reads TGTGCCAGCAGGACAACAGGGTATGGAGCTTTCTTT. As protein: CASRTTGYGAFF.

This clonotype came up once. The genes are TRBV20-1 and TRBJ2-7; TRBD2 matches 10 bases. The CDR3 covers 13 residues. V lost 1 base to trimming and J lost 4 bases; unmatched junction nucleotides: 1. The germline V gene encodes CDR1 DFQATT and CDR2 SNEGSKA (reference sequence). The CDR3 protein is CSARASGGYEQYF. In DNA form, the CDR3 reads TGCAGTGCTAGAGCTAGCGGGGGATACGAGCAGTACTTC.